A single sample gave rise to the 25 T cell receptor beta chains below, sequenced in a study of cytomegalovirus exposure and HLA in healthy donors. The PCR employed 60 Vbeta primers together with 13 Jbeta primers. Measured with immunoSEQ multiplex PCR; TCRdb has only the in-frame clones, and not every one. The data contain about 120,000 clones, roughly 80% of them singletons. The sample comprised PBMCs. These receptors were obtained from a man in his sixties in good health and CMV-seropositive.

The chain links TRBV29-1 to TRBJ2-7; 7 positions agree with TRBD1. This CDR3 is 13 amino acids long. V dropped 4 bases and J dropped 0; count of bases not matched to a gene: 3. Germline CDR1 is SQVTM and CDR2 is ANQGSEA. The CDR3 loop reads CSVARGHSYEQYF. The CDR3 DNA is TGCAGCGTTGCAAGGGGGCACTCCTACGAGCAGTACTTC.

This clone came up a few times. This chain joins TRBV2 and TRBJ2-5; 8 bases are shared with TRBD1. Germline V CDR1 and CDR2: SNHLY, FYNNEI. After removal of 6 bases from V and 2 bases from J, the junction contained 5 bases not matched to a gene. The CDR3 spans 14 residues. CDR3 DNA sequence: TGTGCCAGCAGACCCAACAGGGGGCAAGAGACCCAGTACTTC. It translates to CASRPNRGQETQYF.

As concerns this clone: The germline gene is not matched at one end of the junction; a read error may be the cause. The chain employs TRBV7-9 and TRBJ1-4, with D possibly matching TRBD1 (5 bases). The CDR3 is made up of 17 amino acids. CDR1 SEHNR and CDR2 FQNEAQ come from the germline V gene (reference sequence). CDR3 coding DNA: TGTTCCAGCACCCACCAGGACATTTTTTCCCCTCCGGAAAAACTGTTTTTT. This gives the protein CSSTHQDIFSPPEKLFF. The variable domain in full, with the rest retrieved from reference TRBV7-9 and TRBJ1-4, is DTGVSQNPRHKITKRGQNVTFRCDPISEHNRLYWYRQTLGQGPEFLTYFQNEAQLEKSRLLSDRFSAERPKGSFSTLEIQRTEQGDSAMYLCSSTHQDIFSPPEKLFFGSGTQLSVL.

The J gene is TRBJ2-5, the V gene TRBV5-1; D is possibly TRBD1 (5 bases). The J call may be wrong; the DNA end is better matched by TRBJ2-7. Looked up from germline, CDR1 is SGHRS and CDR2 is YFSETQ. The CDR3 sequence is 15 residues long. The CDR3 region has the DNA TGCGCCAGCAGCTTGGCCATGCAGGGCCCCTACGAGCAGTACTTC. As protein: CASSLAMQGPYEQYF.

This clone was picked up one time. The chain links TRBV28 to TRBJ2-7; D possibly corresponds to TRBD2 (6 bases). From germline, CDR1 is MDHEN and CDR2 SYDVKM. This CDR3 has 13 residues. Trimming stripped 3 bases from V and 2 bases from J, with 8 bases between. CDR3 sequence: CASSLDYAYEQYF. The CDR3 DNA reads as TGTGCCAGCAGTTTGGACTACGCCTACGAGCAGTACTTC.

In DNA, the CDR3 is TGCGCCAGCAGCTTTATCCAGGGGGACACTGAAGCTTTCTTT. Protein sequence: CASSFIQGDTEAFF. This sequence joins TRBV5-1 and TRBJ1-1, with 7 bases that match TRBD1. The length of the CDR3 is 14 residues. After removal of 2 bases from V and 3 bases from J, the junction contained 4 bases not matched to a gene. Germline CDR1 and CDR2: SGHRS and YFSETQ.

The V and J genes are TRBV2 and TRBJ2-3; 10 nucleotides line up with TRBD1. Trimming took 7 bases from V and 5 from J; bases not matched to a gene: 6. The germline gives CDR1 SNHLY, CDR2 FYNNEI. The CDR3 has 14 residues. The CDR3 loop reads CASNPGQGGDTQYF. The CDR3 DNA reads TGTGCCAGCAACCCAGGACAGGGGGGAGATACGCAGTATTTT.

The V and J genes are TRBV5-1 and TRBJ2-2; 7 nucleotides line up with TRBD2. The CDR3 contains 16 residues. The J segment lost 4 bases and the V segment lost 5 bases, leaving 11 bases of the junction unmatched. Germline CDR1 SGHRS, CDR2 YFSETQ. In DNA, the CDR3 is TGCGCCAGCAGGCGGGGGACTCTCGGGCCCACCGGGGAGCTGTTTTTT. Protein: CASRRGTLGPTGELFF.

This clone was seen a handful of times. The chain combines TRBV4-1 with TRBJ2-7; TRBD1 matches 7 bases. The germline CDR1 and CDR2 sequences are MGHRA and YSYEKL. The CDR3 consists of 15 residues. The J segment lost 4 bases and the V segment lost 2 bases, leaving 8 bases of the junction unmatched. The CDR3 DNA reads as TGCGCCAGCAGCCAAACACAGGGGAACCAATACGAGCAGTACTTC. This translates into CASSQTQGNQYEQYF.

The V call is TRBV11-2, the J call TRBJ2-7; 11 nucleotides match TRBD2. Germline V gene lookup returns CDR1 SGHAT and CDR2 FQNNGV. V dropped 5 bases and J dropped 0; count of bases not matched to a gene: 3. The CDR3 is 15 amino acids. CDR3: CASSRTSGRSYEQYF. CDR3 DNA: TGTGCCAGCAGCCGGACTAGCGGGCGCTCCTACGAGCAGTACTTC.

The chain combines TRBV18 with TRBJ1-3; the D gene is possibly TRBD1 (6 bases). Trimming removed 3 bases from V and 0 bases from J, with 9 bases in between. Germline V CDR1 and CDR2: KGHSH, LQKENI. This CDR3 is 15 amino acids long. DNA for the CDR3: TGTGCCAGCTCACCCTCCAGGGGCTCTGGAAACACCATATATTTT. This codes for CASSPSRGSGNTIYF.

The rearrangement links TRBV29-1 to TRBJ2-1, with TRBD2 matching over 10 bases. The CDR3 has 16 residues. CDR1 is SQVTM, CDR2 ANQGSEA, per germline. V was clipped by 4 bases and J by 0 bases; unmatched bases: 6. In DNA form, the CDR3 reads TGCAGCGTTGGGGGTAGCGGGGGGAGCTCCTACAATGAGCAGTTCTTC. The encoded protein is CSVGGSGGSSYNEQFF.

This chain uses TRBV19 with TRBJ1-1; no clear D. The V end lost 5 bases, the J end lost 1 base, and 5 bases lay between the germline ends. CDR1 and CDR2 (germline): LNHDA, SQIVND (reference sequence). There are 12 residues in the CDR3. CDR3 DNA: TGTGCCAGTAGTCCCCAGAACACTGAAGCTTTCTTT. Encoded protein: CASSPQNTEAFF.

A few counts support this clone. V and J are TRBV27 and TRBJ2-7; TRBD2 matches at 12 bases. V shed 4 bases and J 6 bases; nucleotides not matched to a gene: 10. The CDR3 has 16 residues. Germline V lookup: CDR1 MNHEY, CDR2 SMNVEV (reference sequence). CDR3: CASSSPGLAGTVEQYF. CDR3 DNA sequence: TGTGCCAGCAGTTCACCAGGACTAGCGGGAACAGTCGAGCAGTACTTC.

The chain has TRBV4-2 and TRBJ2-5, with D maybe TRBD2 (5 bases). The J call is doubtful: the DNA matches TRBJ2-7 better. The CDR3 has 13 residues. The germline CDR1 and CDR2 sequences are LGHNA and YNFKEQ. This chain's CDR3 is CASSQDEGNEQYF. The CDR3 coding sequence is TGTGCCAGCAGCCAAGACGAGGGAAACGAGCAGTACTTC.

The chain is built from TRBV13 and TRBJ2-7; 7 bases line up with TRBD1. This CDR3 is 14 amino acids long. Trimming removed 1 base from V and 3 bases from J; junction bases left unmatched: 3. Germline V CDR1 and CDR2: PRHDT, FYEKMQ (reference sequence). The CDR3 loop is CASSLVTGDYEQYF. The CDR3 bases are TGTGCCAGCAGCTTAGTTACAGGGGACTACGAGCAGTACTTC. Looking up the rest from reference TRBV13 and TRBJ2-7 gives the full variable domain: AAGVIQSPRHLIKEKRETATLKCYPIPRHDTVYWYQQGPGQDPQFLISFYEKMQSDKGSIPDRFSAQQFSDYHSELNMSSLELGDSALYFCASSLVTGDYEQYFGPGTRLTVT.

As DNA, the CDR3 is TGTGCCAGCAGCTCGACTAGCGGGAGGAGGGAGACCCAGTACTTC. It encodes CASSSTSGRRETQYF. This chain uses TRBV5-5 with TRBJ2-5, with 13 nucleotides matching TRBD2. The length of the CDR3 is 15 residues. V shed 3 bases, J shed 5 bases, and the junction held 4 bases outside the gene matches. CDR1 SGHKS and CDR2 YYEKEE come from the germline V gene (reference sequence).

V gene TRBV10-2 combines with J gene TRBJ1-5; 7 nucleotides line up with TRBD1. This CDR3 is built from 15 residues. The germline V gene has CDR1 WSHSY and CDR2 SAAADI. With V trimmed by 5 bases and J by 3 bases, 7 bases remained unmatched. In DNA form, the CDR3 reads TGCGCCAGCAGTCGAGGCAGGGGGGACAATCAGCCCCAGCATTTT. Translation: CASSRGRGDNQPQHF.

The DNA for the CDR3 is TGTGCCAGCAGTTTCGGGGGAACCTACGAGCAGTACTTC. Its translation: CASSFGGTYEQYF. V is TRBV28 and J is TRBJ2-7, with D possibly matching TRBD2 (6 bases). Trimming took off 3 bases at V and 2 bases at J, with 8 bases between the two ends. Per the germline V gene, CDR1 is MDHEN and CDR2 is SYDVKM. This CDR3 contains 13 residues.

CDR3 in DNA: TGCGCCAGCAGCTTGGAGGGCGGGGGCCTCACAGATACGCAGTATTTT. Translating gives CASSLEGGGLTDTQYF. The V gene is TRBV5-1, the J gene TRBJ2-3, with TRBD2 as a possible D gene (7 bases). The V gene's germline CDR1 is SGHRS and CDR2 YFSETQ. CDR3 length: 16 residues. Trimming left V 0 bases short and J 2 bases short, with 13 bases between.

The CDR3 reads CASTLDSSGNQPQHF. CDR3 nucleotides: TGTGCCAGCACCCTGGACAGCTCAGGGAATCAGCCCCAGCATTTT. The rearrangement joins TRBV2 to TRBJ1-5; weak D call: TRBD1 (6 bases). The ends were cut back, 7 bases at V and 4 bases at J, with 17 bases in the middle. Germline V gene sequence: CDR1 SNHLY, CDR2 FYNNEI. This CDR3 region has 15 residues.

This chain links TRBV6-1 with TRBJ1-5, with 11 bases matching TRBD1. V shed 2 bases and J 0 bases; nucleotides not matched to a gene: 12. This CDR3 region has 20 residues. CDR1 MNHNS and CDR2 SASEGT come from the germline V gene. The CDR3 DNA sequence: TGTGCCAGCAGTGAAAGACCGGGGGGGACAGGGGGGTATAGCAATCAGCCCCAGCATTTT. Its translation: CASSERPGGTGGYSNQPQHF.

The gene calls are TRBV5-1 and TRBJ1-2, with 7 bases identical to TRBD1. The CDR3 has 14 residues. The V and J ends lost 4 bases and 6 bases, in that order; junction bases with no gene match: 9. Germline V CDR1 and CDR2: SGHRS, YFSETQ. Here the CDR3 reads CASSRAATGDGYTF. CDR3 DNA: TGCGCCAGCAGCCGGGCGGCAACAGGGGATGGCTACACCTTC.

The chain recombines TRBV6-1 with TRBJ1-1, with D uncertain. Germline values: CDR1 MNHNS, CDR2 SASEGT. The V end lost 4 bases, the J end lost 6 bases, and 12 bases lay between the germline ends. There are 13 residues in the CDR3. CDR3 residues: CASSVEFGAEAFF. The CDR3 coding sequence is TGTGCCAGCAGTGTAGAGTTCGGGGCTGAAGCTTTCTTT.

The count of this clone is one. V gene TRBV10-1 combines with J gene TRBJ2-2; 9 bases line up with TRBD1. CDR3 length equals 16 residues. Germline V gene data show CDR1 as WNHNN and CDR2 as SYGVQD (reference sequence). V lost 5 bases and J lost 6; bases outside the gene matches: 10. The CDR3 is CASSPGQGRGAGELFF. For the CDR3, the DNA is TGCGCCAGCAGTCCGGGACAGGGAAGGGGAGCCGGGGAGCTGTTTTTT.